The rows below give T cell receptor beta chains drawn from one sample of a study of cytomegalovirus exposure and HLA in healthy donors. Libraries were prepared by immunoSEQ multiplex PCR; TCRdb keeps only in-frame clonotypes and omits some of them. Among under 150,000 clones, around four fifths were seen once, and the ten largest hold approximately 1%. Specimen: PBMCs. The receptors here all came from a human donor in good health. Each CDR3 is given with its conserved first and last residue. Fields, in order: D gene, V gene, clone size, CDR3 length, J gene, CDR3 DNA, CDR3 protein. The D gene is left open where the match is weak. A clone size is listed for some rows: how often the clone was seen (once, few, many), or a class if it is expanded.

D: .
V: TRBV9
size: .
length: 15
J: TRBJ1-1
DNA: TGTGCCAGCAGCGTAGAGGGGCAGGGGTACACTGAAGCTTTCTTT
CDR3: CASSVEGQGYTEAFF

D: .
V: TRBV7-9
size: .
length: 13
J: TRBJ1-1
DNA: TGTGCCAGCAGCTTAGGAAAGGGGACTGAAGCTTTCTTT
CDR3: CASSLGKGTEAFF

D: TRBD1
V: TRBV6-5
size: .
length: 13
J: TRBJ1-1
DNA: TGTGCCAGCGGGAGACAGGGCAACACTGAAGCTTTCTTT
CDR3: CASGRQGNTEAFF

D: .
V: TRBV27
size: few
length: 11
J: TRBJ2-1
DNA: TGTGCCAGCAGTTCATTCAATGAGCAGTTCTTC
CDR3: CASSSFNEQFF

D: TRBD1
V: TRBV2
size: .
length: 16
J: TRBJ2-3
DNA: TGTGCCAAGACCCGAAAGGGGGCTACTAGCACAGATACGCAGTATTTT
CDR3: CAKTRKGATSTDTQYF

D: .
V: TRBV10-3
size: .
length: 13
J: TRBJ1-6
DNA: TGTGCCATCCGGGATGCAAGTTACTCACCCCTCCACTTT
CDR3: CAIRDASYSPLHF

D: TRBD1
V: TRBV7-2
size: .
length: 18
J: TRBJ1-2
DNA: TGTGCCAGCAGCTTAATCCACGATCCCCTAGACAGGGGGTTTGGCTACACCTTC
CDR3: CASSLIHDPLDRGFGYTF

D: .
V: TRBV4-2
size: .
length: 14
J: TRBJ2-3
DNA: TGTGCCAGCAGCCATAAACTAGAATCTGATACGCAGTATTTT
CDR3: CASSHKLESDTQYF

D: TRBD1
V: TRBV12-5
size: .
length: 16
J: TRBJ1-1
DNA: TGTGCTAGTGGTTTGGACCTTGGACAGGCGAACACTGAAGCTTTCTTT
CDR3: CASGLDLGQANTEAFF

D: TRBD1
V: TRBV19
size: .
length: 15
J: TRBJ2-1
DNA: TGTGCCAGTAGTATAGGGAGACAGGGGGTTAATGAGCAGTTCTTC
CDR3: CASSIGRQGVNEQFF

D: TRBD1
V: TRBV6-1
size: .
length: 15
J: TRBJ1-1
DNA: TGTGCCAGCAGTGACGAGGGACAGGTGAACACTGAAGCTTTCTTT
CDR3: CASSDEGQVNTEAFF

D: .
V: TRBV2
size: .
length: 14
J: TRBJ2-3
DNA: TGTGCCAGCAGTGACGGCAGGGGGGCAGATACGCAGTATTTT
CDR3: CASSDGRGADTQYF

D: .
V: TRBV6-1
size: .
length: 13
J: TRBJ1-2
DNA: TGTGCCAGCAGCGATGGCAGGATGTATGGCTACACCTTC
CDR3: CASSDGRMYGYTF

D: TRBD1
V: TRBV19
size: .
length: 15
J: TRBJ2-3
DNA: TGTGCCAGTACCCGGACAGGGGGCAAGTTAGATACGCAGTATTTT
CDR3: CASTRTGGKLDTQYF

D: .
V: TRBV27
size: .
length: 13
J: TRBJ2-1
DNA: TGTGCCAGCAGTTGGCAGGGTCCCCATGAGCAGTTCTTC
CDR3: CASSWQGPHEQFF

D: TRBD1
V: TRBV11-2
size: .
length: 16
J: TRBJ2-1
DNA: TGTGCCAGCAGCTTAGGTGTCGGGACAGGGGGCTTGGAGCAGTTCTTC
CDR3: CASSLGVGTGGLEQFF

D: TRBD1
V: TRBV2
size: .
length: 14
J: TRBJ2-7
DNA: TGTGCCAGCATGAGACAGGGGGGCCCCTACGAGCAGTACTTC
CDR3: CASMRQGGPYEQYF

D: .
V: TRBV2
size: .
length: 13
J: TRBJ1-5
DNA: TGTGCCGGAGCCAGTAACGGTAATCAGCCCCAGCATTTT
CDR3: CAGASNGNQPQHF

D: TRBD1
V: TRBV4-1
size: .
length: 16
J: TRBJ2-7
DNA: TGCGCCAGCAGCCAAGAGGACAGGGTCGGCACCTACGAGCAGTACTTC
CDR3: CASSQEDRVGTYEQYF

D: .
V: TRBV9
size: .
length: 15
J: TRBJ2-1
DNA: TGTGCCAGCAGCGTAGTTCCTACAGGGTACAATGAGCAGTTCTTC
CDR3: CASSVVPTGYNEQFF

D: TRBD1
V: TRBV10-1
size: .
length: 15
J: TRBJ2-1
DNA: TGCGCCAGCAGTGAGGCCGGGACAGGGTGGAGTGAGCAGTTCTTC
CDR3: CASSEAGTGWSEQFF

D: .
V: TRBV11-2
size: once
length: 15
J: TRBJ2-7
DNA: TGTGCCAGCAGCTTAGCAGGGGACCGCTCCTACGAGCAGTACTTC
CDR3: CASSLAGDRSYEQYF

D: TRBD2
V: TRBV5-1
size: .
length: 17
J: TRBJ2-7
DNA: TGCGCCAGCAGCTTGGCCTCCGGTAGCGGGGGGCACTACGAGCAGTACTTC
CDR3: CASSLASGSGGHYEQYF